This passage covers 31 T cell receptor beta chains from one sample sequenced in a study of T-cell reconstitution after alpha-beta-depleted transplantation in children (dated by TCRdb to the mid-2010s). The sample's treatment or condition, from its label and the paper: allogeneic hematopoietic cell transplantation with graft depleted of TCRalphabeta T cells and CD19 B cells. The library was generated by PCR. Sequenced on an Illumina HiSeq 2500. TCR library preparation used molecular barcoding, with unique molecular identifiers applied to normalize quantification of the TCRbeta repertoire. The public reads were quality trimmed at Q25 with fastp and then assembled into clones with MiXCR by TCRdb, keeping productive beta chains. Here each entry gathers all rows of one CDR3 protein and keeps the most common genes and DNA. The sample records hundreds of thousands of distinct CDR3 sequences, roughly a quarter of which are singletons. The ten largest account for roughly 5% of the sample.

The sample was PBMCs, mostly from graft donor cells, taken 360 days after TCRalphabeta/CD19-depleted stem cell transplant. The receptors were gathered from a female patient between 2 and 15 years old who had a stem cell transplant for congenital amegakaryocytic thrombocytopenia, so the T cells may come from the graft donor.

The chain couples TRBV12-3 or TRBV12-4 to TRBJ2-3, with TRBD2 matching 8 bases. The CDR3 length is 15 residues. The trim removed 6 bases at V and 2 bases at J, leaving 7 bases unmatched. The CDR3 region is CASSRLAHITDTQYF. The CDR3, as DNA: TGTGCCAGCAGCCGACTAGCGCACATCACAGATACGCAGTATTTT.

The sample holds a few counts of this clonotype. V usage is TRBV12-3 or TRBV12-4 and J usage is TRBJ2-5; D gene ambiguous. This CDR3 has 13 residues. V was clipped by 6 bases and J by 5 bases, with 13 bases between them. The CDR3 loop is CASSFSPWETQYF. DNA for the CDR3: TGTGCCAGCAGCTTCTCGCCCTGGGAGACCCAGTACTTC.

This clonotype was seen a handful of times. V usage is TRBV11-2 and J usage is TRBJ2-1; tentatively, D is TRBD2 (6 bases). With 2 bases removed from V and 8 bases from J, the gap between germline ends came to 13 bases. This CDR3 comprises 14 residues. Germline-derived CDR1 and CDR2 are SGHAT and FQNNGV. The CDR3 spells CASSLIKAGHEQFF. CDR3 bases: TGTGCCAGCAGCTTAATAAAAGCGGGCCATGAGCAGTTCTTC.

The gene calls are TRBV10-3 and TRBJ2-1; 9 nucleotides align to TRBD2. After removal of 0 bases from V and 5 bases from J, the junction contained 5 bases not matched to a gene. This CDR3 spans 16 amino acids. Germline CDR1 reads ENHRY; CDR2 reads SYGVKD. This chain's CDR3 is CAISESRGGVNNEQFF. The CDR3 region has the DNA TGTGCCATCAGTGAGTCGCGGGGGGGGGTTAACAATGAGCAGTTCTTC.

The rearrangement uses TRBV6-1 and TRBJ2-1, with TRBD2 as a possible D gene (5 bases). V was trimmed by 6 bases and J by 0 bases, leaving 15 bases between them. Germline V gene sequence: CDR1 MNHNS, CDR2 SASEGT. CDR3 size: 16 residues. CDR3 bases: TGTGCCAGCAGCCGTGGAGGTAGGAGCTCCTACAATGAGCAGTTCTTC. The encoded protein is CASSRGGRSSYNEQFF.

This clonotype appeared many times. This chain connects TRBV18 to TRBJ2-3; maybe TRBD2 (6 bases). With 4 bases removed from V and 2 bases from J, the gap between germline ends came to 10 bases. The CDR3 consists of 14 residues. Looked up from germline, CDR1 is KGHSH and CDR2 is LQKENI. DNA of the CDR3: TGTGCCAGCTCACTCTCGGGAGACACAGATACGCAGTATTTT. It codes for CASSLSGDTDTQYF.

The chain combines TRBV20-1 with TRBJ1-1; perhaps TRBD1 as D (6 bases). Germline CDR1 and CDR2: DFQATT and SNEGSKA (reference sequence). Trimming stripped 0 bases from V and 4 bases from J, with 12 bases between. This CDR3 has 14 amino acids. CDR3 residues: CSARDSGAGTEAFF. The CDR3 bases are TGCAGTGCTAGAGATTCAGGGGCCGGCACTGAAGCTTTCTTT.

This rearrangement joins TRBV12-3 or TRBV12-4 to TRBJ2-5, with D hard to call. The V end lost 3 bases, the J end lost 5 bases, and 13 bases lay between the germline ends. This CDR3 region has 14 residues. The CDR3 protein is CASSFPGLRETQYF. In DNA form, the CDR3 reads TGTGCCAGCAGTTTCCCGGGCCTACGTGAGACCCAGTACTTC.

The sample holds many counts of this clonotype. This chain links TRBV29-1 with TRBJ2-5; TRBD2 agrees at 8 bases. CDR1 and CDR2 (germline): SQVTM, ANQGSEA. V lost 4 bases to trimming and J lost 4 bases; unmatched junction nucleotides: 8. This CDR3 has 14 amino acids. CDR3 nucleotide sequence: TGCAGCGTTGTACGAGCGGGAGATGGAGAGACCCAGTACTTC. Its protein is CSVVRAGDGETQYF.

The V gene is TRBV5-1, the J gene TRBJ2-5, with D tentatively TRBD1 (6 bases). The CDR3 runs to 14 residues. Germline-derived CDR1 and CDR2 are SGHRS and YFSETQ. V was trimmed by 4 bases and J by 1 base, leaving 11 bases between them. DNA of the CDR3: TGCGCCAGCAGCGTGGGGACACCCCAAGAGACCCAGTACTTC. Encoded protein: CASSVGTPQETQYF.

V and J are TRBV11-1 and TRBJ2-1; tentatively, D is TRBD1 (6 bases). The ends were cut back, 2 bases at V and 1 base at J, with 15 bases in the middle. Germline V gene lookup returns CDR1 SGHAT and CDR2 FQDESV (reference sequence). The CDR3 covers 17 residues. CDR3 bases: TGTGCCAGCAGCTTAATCAGGGGAAGAGAGTCCTACAATGAGCAGTTCTTC. Protein product: CASSLIRGRESYNEQFF.

The V gene is TRBV13, the J gene TRBJ2-1; possibly TRBD1 for D (6 bases). The V end lost 5 bases, the J end lost 3 bases, and 11 bases lay between the germline ends. CDR1 is PRHDT, CDR2 FYEKMQ, per germline (reference sequence). The CDR3 contains 14 residues. The CDR3 bases are TGTGCCAGCAGCCCAGGGACACACTACAATGAGCAGTTCTTC. Residues: CASSPGTHYNEQFF.

This clonotype occurred a few times. The chain uses TRBV7-3 and TRBJ1-5, with D possibly TRBD1 on 5 matching bases. The CDR3 spans 17 residues. V lost 2 bases to trimming and J lost 9 bases, with 23 bases between them. Per germline, CDR1 SGHTA and CDR2 FQGTGA. The CDR3, as DNA: TGTGCCAGCAGCTTATATCTCCTGGGGGGACCGACGGGGCCCCAGCATTTT. Amino acids: CASSLYLLGGPTGPQHF.

The rearrangement uses TRBV15 and TRBJ2-5; D not certain. The CDR3 consists of 11 residues. V was cut by 3 bases and J by 4 bases, with 3 bases left in between. Germline V CDR1 and CDR2: LNHNV, YYDKDF (reference sequence). CDR3 in DNA: TGTGCCACCAGCAGGAGAGAGACCCAGTACTTC. Amino acid sequence: CATSRRETQYF.

The chain uses TRBV12-3 or TRBV12-4 and TRBJ1-1, with 10 bases aligning to TRBD1. CDR3 length: 14 amino acids. The trim removed 8 bases at V and 9 bases at J, leaving 12 bases unmatched. CDR3 coding DNA: TGTGCCAGCGATTCTACGGGACAGGGGAGGCAAGCTTTCTTT. Translating it yields CASDSTGQGRQAFF.

J is TRBJ2-7 and V is TRBV5-1; possible D gene TRBD1, 5 bases. V lost 3 bases, J lost 6 bases, and 19 bases lay in between. Germline V CDR1 and CDR2: SGHRS, YFSETQ. The CDR3 consists of 15 residues. The CDR3 protein is CASSSDSAQGGEQYF. DNA of the CDR3: TGCGCCAGCAGCTCGGATTCAGCCCAGGGTGGCGAGCAGTACTTC. Filled out from reference TRBV5-1 and TRBJ2-7, the complete variable domain reads KAGVTQTPRYLIKTRGQQVTLSCSPISGHRSVSWYQQTPGQGLQFLFEYFSETQRNKGNFPGRFSGRQFSNSRSEMNVSTLELGDSALYLCASSSDSAQGGEQYFGPGTRLTVT.

This clonotype has at least ten counts. The J gene is TRBJ2-1, the V gene TRBV7-7; 10 bases match TRBD2. V lost 3 bases and J lost 3; bases outside the gene matches: 2. The CDR3 is 15 amino acids. Germline V gene sequence: CDR1 SSHAT, CDR2 FNYEAQ (reference sequence). CDR3 protein: CASSLGTSVYNEQFF. CDR3 bases: TGTGCCAGCAGCTTGGGGACTAGCGTCTACAATGAGCAGTTCTTC.

This clonotype was found many times. The chain has TRBV10-3 and TRBJ2-3; 11 nucleotides align to TRBD2. Germline V gene data show CDR1 as ENHRY and CDR2 as SYGVKD. V lost 9 bases to trimming and J lost 3 bases; unmatched junction nucleotides: 2. There are 13 residues in the CDR3. CDR3 amino acids: CAILAGGTDTQYF. CDR3 coding DNA: TGTGCCATTCTAGCGGGAGGAACAGATACGCAGTATTTT.

The chain has TRBV3-1 and TRBJ1-5; D gene uncertain. Trimming shortened V by 1 base and J by 4 bases, and 11 bases separated the two germline ends. Germline V gene lookup returns CDR1 LGHDT and CDR2 YNNKEL (reference sequence). This CDR3 has 15 residues. The CDR3 protein is CASSQGILDNQPQHF. In nucleotides, the CDR3 is TGTGCCAGCAGCCAAGGTATCCTGGATAATCAGCCCCAGCATTTT.

CDR3 sequence: CATSDLGQGGIYEQYF. The CDR3 DNA follows: TGTGCCACCAGTGACTTGGGACAGGGGGGGATATACGAGCAGTACTTC. The rearrangement uses TRBV24-1 and TRBJ2-7, with TRBD1 identical over 11 bases. CDR1 and CDR2 (germline): KGHDR, SFDVKD. This CDR3 is 16 amino acids long. Trimming took 4 bases from V and 4 from J; bases not matched to a gene: 8.

This clonotype was observed many times. V is TRBV12-3 or TRBV12-4 and J is TRBJ2-2; 10 bases are a match to TRBD2. The V gene end was trimmed by 7 bases and the J gene end by 4 bases; junction bases not matched to a gene: 3. The CDR3 is 14 amino acids. The CDR3 DNA follows: TGTGCCAGCACGCTAGCGGGAGCCACCGGGGAGCTGTTTTTT. This codes for CASTLAGATGELFF.

The chain couples TRBV29-1 to TRBJ2-2; no reliable D call. Between the trimmed V and J ends, which lost 7 bases and 3 bases, there was a span of 15 bases. The CDR3 runs to 14 residues. From germline, CDR1 is SQVTM and CDR2 ANQGSEA. This CDR3 reads CSDWMGTYTGELFF. The DNA for the CDR3 is TGCAGCGATTGGATGGGAACATACACCGGGGAGCTGTTTTTT.

This clonotype was detected ten times or more. The CDR3 sequence: CATPVGLAEETQYF. CDR3 sequence (DNA): TGTGCCACCCCCGTGGGACTAGCGGAAGAGACCCAGTACTTC. The chain couples TRBV3-1 to TRBJ2-5, with 11 bases aligning to TRBD2. Germline V gene data show CDR1 as LGHDT and CDR2 as YNNKEL (reference sequence). The CDR3 extends over 14 amino acids. Losses at the gene ends were 10 bases for V and 3 bases for J; bases not matched to a gene: 7.

The chain employs TRBV10-2 and TRBJ2-5; D is unclear. Trimming removed 1 base at V and 5 bases at J, with 5 bases between. CDR1 is WSHSY, CDR2 SAAADI, per germline. The CDR3 covers 12 residues. The DNA of the CDR3 is TGCGCCAGCAGTGAGTTAGAGGAGACCCAGTACTTC. Translated: CASSELEETQYF.

This clonotype was counted a few times. The V gene is TRBV5-8, the J gene TRBJ2-7; D gene uncertain. V lost 4 bases and J 3 bases, leaving 14 bases between the germline ends. This CDR3 is 14 amino acids long. Germline assignment: CDR1 SGHTS and CDR2 YDEGEE. This CDR3 is CASSPWPGHYEQYF. CDR3 nucleotides: TGTGCCAGCAGCCCTTGGCCGGGCCACTACGAGCAGTACTTC.

This clonotype was detected only once. The V gene is TRBV6-4, the J gene TRBJ2-7; D gene unclear. CDR3 length: 15 amino acids. V was pared by 3 bases and J by 0 bases, with 12 bases between. Per the germline V gene, CDR1 is MRHNA and CDR2 is SNTAGT. CDR3 coding DNA: TGTGCCAGCAGTGAAAGGCTTGGGCCCTCCTACGAGCAGTACTTC. It codes for CASSERLGPSYEQYF.

This clonotype was detected only a few times. The genes are TRBV4-1 and TRBJ1-3, with no clear D. CDR3 size: 16 residues. V lost 4 bases and J lost 2, with 15 bases in between. Germline V gene data show CDR1 as MGHRA and CDR2 as YSYEKL. The CDR3 protein is CASSPKGPGAGNTIYF. CDR3 sequence (DNA): TGCGCCAGCAGCCCCAAGGGCCCAGGAGCTGGAAACACCATATATTTT.

This clonotype was found a few times. The V and J genes are TRBV6-1 and TRBJ2-1; TRBD2 is a possible D gene (5 bases). This CDR3 spans 16 amino acids. Germline-derived CDR1 and CDR2 are MNHNS and SASEGT. The V end lost 6 bases, the J end lost 5 bases, and 20 bases lay between the germline ends. The CDR3 reads CASRGDVGRTNNEQFF. CDR3 in DNA: TGTGCCAGCAGGGGAGATGTCGGGCGAACTAACAATGAGCAGTTCTTC.

The gene calls are TRBV6-2 or TRBV6-3 and TRBJ2-2; D remains unclear. The germline V gene has CDR1 MNHEY and CDR2 SVGEGT. V lost 2 bases and J 2 bases, leaving 9 bases between the germline ends. The CDR3 is made up of 15 amino acids. The chain's CDR3 is CASSYAATNTGELFF. The CDR3 coding sequence is TGTGCCAGCAGTTACGCTGCGACTAACACCGGGGAGCTGTTTTTT.

This clonotype has a handful of counts. The rearrangement joins TRBV10-3 to TRBJ2-7; D unresolved. This CDR3 region has 15 residues. V was shortened by 5 bases and J by 7 bases, with 21 bases between the two germline ends. Germline CDR1 reads ENHRY; CDR2 reads SYGVKD. As DNA, the CDR3 is TGTGCCATCAGTACGTTCCACGAGGAATTGAATGAGCAGTACTTC. Amino acids: CAISTFHEELNEQYF.

This clonotype was detected only a few times. The genes are TRBV5-1 and TRBJ1-5; D is unclear. V was shortened by 4 bases and J by 7 bases, with 12 bases between the two germline ends. The CDR3 contains 13 residues. CDR1 is SGHRS, CDR2 YFSETQ, per germline. Here the CDR3 reads CASSIHVGQPQHF. As DNA, the CDR3 is TGCGCCAGCAGCATACATGTCGGACAGCCCCAGCATTTT.